This record concerns one T cell receptor (beta chain) sequence. Sequenced by immunoSEQ multiplex PCR; TCRdb stores in-frame clones only, minus some. The sample carries 23,000 or so clones, around 82% recorded once. This record belongs to a study of blood T cell repertoires in COVID-19. Study in general: The analysed material was cDNA or gDNA that came from T cells, B-cell-depleted T cells, or PBMCs.

V gave up 8 bases and J gave up 4 bases; unmatched junction bases: 10. CDR1 SNHLY and CDR2 FYNNEI come from the germline V gene. CDR3 size: 15 residues. Sequencing was carried out using peripheral blood. J is TRBJ1-1 and V is TRBV2; 10 positions agree with TRBD1. This clonotype was sampled from a man aged 35-49 years with acute or convalescent COVID-19. Here the CDR3 DNA reads TGTGCCAGCTTGGGACAGGGGCGATTCAGCACTGAAGCTTTCTTT. Protein: CASLGQGRFSTEAFF.